These 32 T cell receptor beta chains came from one sample sequenced in a study of blood T cell repertoires in COVID-19. The data were produced by immunoSEQ multiplex PCR, yet TCRdb's version contains in-frame clones alone and is incomplete. The data contain 190,000 or so clones, approximately 82% of them singletons. The sample taken for sequencing was peripheral blood. These TCRs come from a human donor with acute or convalescent COVID-19. The donor label of this sample is uncertain.

This rearrangement joins TRBV7-6 to TRBJ2-7, with 7 bases identical to TRBD2. The ends lost 4 bases at V and 6 bases at J; junction bases unmatched: 9. The CDR3 loop spans 14 amino acids. CDR1 is SGHVS, CDR2 FNYEAQ, per germline. CDR3 bases: TGTGCCAGCAGCTCTAGTACGACGGGGGGCGAGCAGTACTTC. This codes for CASSSSTTGGEQYF.

V usage is TRBV5-3 and J usage is TRBJ2-3; D not resolved. TRBV5-3 is an open reading frame, and its role is uncertain. V was cut by 7 bases and J by 1 base, with 4 bases left in between. The CDR3 has 11 residues. The CDR3 DNA sequence: TGTGCCAGATCGGGCACAGATACGCAGTATTTT. Protein sequence: CARSGTDTQYF.

The chain is built from TRBV7-9 and TRBJ2-1; TRBD2 is a possible D gene (5 bases). Trimming stripped 4 bases from V and 4 bases from J, with 11 bases between. CDR1 is SEHNR and CDR2 is FQNEAQ in the germline V gene (reference sequence). The CDR3 runs to 14 residues. CDR3: CASSSSGVYNEQFF. CDR3 bases: TGTGCCAGCAGCTCAAGCGGAGTTTACAATGAGCAGTTCTTC.

The V gene is TRBV27, the J gene TRBJ2-3, with TRBD2 matching 8 bases. The CDR3 contains 19 residues. Germline assignment: CDR1 MNHEY and CDR2 SMNVEV (reference sequence). V was pared by 2 bases and J by 6 bases, with 19 bases of the junction left unmatched. DNA of the CDR3: TGTGCCAGCAGTTTACTTCCCCCCGGGGGCAGCGGGAGTCGGGATACGCAGTATTTT. It translates to CASSLLPPGGSGSRDTQYF.

This chain joins TRBV13 and TRBJ2-7, with 12 bases matching TRBD1. The V and J ends lost 0 bases and 5 bases, in that order; junction bases with no gene match: 5. Germline CDR1 is PRHDT and CDR2 is FYEKMQ (reference sequence). The CDR3 has 16 residues. CDR3 sequence: CASSLGPGQGANEQYF. The DNA of the CDR3 is TGTGCCAGCAGCTTAGGCCCGGGACAGGGGGCCAACGAGCAGTACTTC.

The rearrangement joins TRBV5-1 to TRBJ1-1; D may be TRBD1 (5 bases). This CDR3 has 16 residues. The ends were cut back, 2 bases at V and 2 bases at J, with 16 bases in the middle. Germline V gene sequence: CDR1 SGHRS, CDR2 YFSETQ. The CDR3 DNA reads as TGCGCCAGCAGCTTCTCCTTGGGGGGAACAAACACTGAAGCTTTCTTT. Translation: CASSFSLGGTNTEAFF.

The J gene is TRBJ2-1, the V gene TRBV7-7; 9 positions match TRBD1. In germline, CDR1 is SSHAT, CDR2 FNYEAQ (reference sequence). The V and J ends lost 5 bases and 0 bases, in that order; junction bases with no gene match: 14. This CDR3 has 19 amino acids. As DNA, the CDR3 is TGTGCCAGCAGCAGAGGGACAGGGTCGCGCGGGAGCTCCTACAATGAGCAGTTCTTC. Amino acids: CASSRGTGSRGSSYNEQFF.

The genes are TRBV11-2 and TRBJ2-5, with TRBD2 matching 11 bases. The V gene end was trimmed by 5 bases and the J gene end by 5 bases; junction bases not matched to a gene: 13. The V gene's germline CDR1 is SGHAT and CDR2 FQNNGV. CDR3 length: 17 residues. The chain's CDR3 is CASSLGPLAGVGETQYF. Here the CDR3 DNA reads TGTGCCAGCAGCCTCGGGCCACTAGCGGGAGTGGGGGAGACCCAGTACTTC.

In DNA, the CDR3 is TGTGCCAGCTCACCTTCTACTCTTACTGAAGCTTTCTTT. This sequence encodes CASSPSTLTEAFF. The chain carries TRBV18 and TRBJ1-1; D gene uncertain. This CDR3 region has 13 residues. The V end lost 3 bases, the J end lost 5 bases, and 10 bases lay between the germline ends. The germline CDR1 and CDR2 sequences are KGHSH and LQKENI.

The chain combines TRBV27 with TRBJ2-3, with 11 bases lining up with TRBD2. Per the germline V gene, CDR1 is MNHEY and CDR2 is SMNVEV (reference sequence). This CDR3 has 14 amino acids. J gave up 12 bases and V 5 bases, and 10 bases lay outside the gene matches. The CDR3 sequence: CASSILGLAVLQYF. CDR3 nucleotide sequence: TGTGCCAGCAGTATACTGGGACTAGCGGTCCTACAGTATTTT.

The chain carries TRBV19 and TRBJ2-5; possible D gene TRBD1, 5 bases. Germline loops: CDR1 LNHDA, CDR2 SQIVND (reference sequence). This CDR3 region has 16 residues. V lost 4 bases and J lost 2, with 17 bases in between. The CDR3 sequence is CASSRGGAGDQETQYF. In DNA form, the CDR3 reads TGTGCCAGTAGTAGGGGCGGAGCCGGAGATCAAGAGACCCAGTACTTC.

The rearrangement uses TRBV19 and TRBJ1-3; possible D gene TRBD1, 5 bases. The length of the CDR3 is 15 residues. The V gene's germline CDR1 is LNHDA and CDR2 SQIVND (reference sequence). With 2 bases removed from V and 0 bases from J, the gap between germline ends came to 8 bases. This CDR3 is CASSIIGGSGNTIYF. DNA of the CDR3: TGTGCCAGTAGTATAATCGGGGGCTCTGGAAACACCATATATTTT. The variable domain in full, completed from reference TRBV19 and TRBJ1-3, reads DGGITQSPKYLFRKEGQNVTLSCEQNLNHDAMYWYRQDPGQGLRLIYYSQIVNDFQKGDIAEGYSVSREKKESFPLTVTSAQKNPTAFYLCASSIIGGSGNTIYFGEGSWLTVV.

In its sample, this clone was seen a few times. The CDR3 nucleotides are TGTGCCAGCAGTGAATACAGGGGCGAGACCCAGTACTTC. Protein: CASSEYRGETQYF. This rearrangement joins TRBV6-1 to TRBJ2-5; 7 bases fit TRBD1. The J segment lost 5 bases and the V segment lost 2 bases, leaving 2 bases of the junction unmatched. This CDR3 has 13 residues. Germline V gene data show CDR1 as MNHNS and CDR2 as SASEGT.

The chain employs TRBV9 and TRBJ1-6; tentative D call: TRBD1 (5 bases). V lost 4 bases to trimming and J lost 6 bases, with 11 bases between them. Germline CDR1 is SGDLS and CDR2 is YYNGEE. This CDR3 is 14 amino acids long. Here the CDR3 reads CASSPGPSNSPLHF. The CDR3 DNA sequence: TGTGCCAGCAGCCCAGGGCCCTCTAATTCACCCCTCCACTTT.

The V and J genes are TRBV6-1 and TRBJ2-7, with D maybe TRBD1 (5 bases). The CDR3 is made up of 13 amino acids. Germline V lookup: CDR1 MNHNS, CDR2 SASEGT. The V end lost 2 bases, the J end lost 2 bases, and 7 bases lay between the germline ends. DNA of the CDR3: TGTGCCAGCAGTGAACAGGGCCCCTACGAGCAGTACTTC. It encodes CASSEQGPYEQYF.

This chain joins TRBV10-3 and TRBJ2-2; 7 nucleotides match TRBD2. V was pared by 6 bases and J by 3 bases, with 7 bases of the junction left unmatched. The CDR3 sequence is 15 residues long. From germline, CDR1 is ENHRY and CDR2 SYGVKD. The CDR3 DNA reads as TGTGCCATCAGGTTAGGCGGGAGTGACACCGGGGAGCTGTTTTTT. Translating gives CAIRLGGSDTGELFF.

This rearrangement joins TRBV6-5 to TRBJ2-2, with D perhaps matching TRBD2 (6 bases). The germline V gene has CDR1 MNHEY and CDR2 SVGAGI. Trimming stripped 8 bases from V and 4 bases from J, with 14 bases between. This CDR3 comprises 14 residues. The CDR3 loop is CASSKSGPTGELFF. CDR3 sequence (DNA): TGTGCCAGCTCAAAGAGCGGGCCCACCGGGGAGCTGTTTTTT.

This chain joins TRBV27 and TRBJ2-1, with 9 bases fitting TRBD2. The CDR3 totals 15 residues. CDR1 is MNHEY and CDR2 is SMNVEV in the germline V gene (reference sequence). V shed 6 bases, J shed 2 bases, and the junction held 5 bases outside the gene matches. The CDR3 is CASSPGTSPYNEQFF. CDR3 DNA sequence: TGTGCCAGCAGCCCTGGGACTAGCCCCTACAATGAGCAGTTCTTC.

In nucleotides, the CDR3 is TGCGCCAGCAGCTTGAGCGGTGGGTCCTACGAGCAGTACTTC. It specifies CASSLSGGSYEQYF. The chain carries TRBV5-1 and TRBJ2-7, with D possibly TRBD2 on 5 matching bases. Germline loops: CDR1 SGHRS, CDR2 YFSETQ. This CDR3 comprises 14 residues. Trimming shortened V by 1 base and J by 1 base, and 9 bases separated the two germline ends. Based on the CDR3 plus reference TRBV5-1 and TRBJ2-7, the full variable domain is KAGVTQTPRYLIKTRGQQVTLSCSPISGHRSVSWYQQTPGQGLQFLFEYFSETQRNKGNFPGRFSGRQFSNSRSEMNVSTLELGDSALYLCASSLSGGSYEQYFGPGTRLTVT.

CDR3 DNA sequence: TGCGCCAGCAGACCGGGACTAGCGGGAGGCCCAAGCTCCTACGAGCAGTACTTC. Translation gives CASRPGLAGGPSSYEQYF. This rearrangement joins TRBV10-1 to TRBJ2-7; 15 bases are a match to TRBD2. The CDR3 extends over 18 amino acids. The J segment lost 0 bases and the V segment lost 6 bases, leaving 9 bases of the junction unmatched. The germline CDR1 and CDR2 sequences are WNHNN and SYGVQD (reference sequence).

The chain uses TRBV5-1 and TRBJ2-4; TRBD2 might be the D (6 bases). This CDR3 region has 15 residues. Trimming took off 4 bases at V and 1 base at J, with 12 bases between the two ends. Germline V gives CDR1 SGHRS, CDR2 YFSETQ. In DNA form, the CDR3 reads TGCGCCAGCAGCGTCGGGAGCGTCGCCAAAAACATTCAGTACTTC. Protein product: CASSVGSVAKNIQYF.

V is TRBV29-1 and J is TRBJ2-7; maybe TRBD2 (5 bases). CDR1 is SQVTM, CDR2 ANQGSEA, per germline. Trimming cost V 5 bases and J 0 bases, with 8 bases left between them. The CDR3 has 12 amino acids. The CDR3 DNA reads TGCAGCGTTCGAGGGTACTCCTACGAGCAGTACTTC. It yields the protein CSVRGYSYEQYF.

This clone was detected only once. This sequence joins TRBV5-1 and TRBJ2-1; weak D call: TRBD2 (7 bases). Germline V gene sequence: CDR1 SGHRS, CDR2 YFSETQ. The CDR3 is made up of 16 amino acids. V was shortened by 3 bases and J by 0 bases, with 13 bases between the two germline ends. This CDR3 reads CASSSRGGGSYNEQFF. The CDR3 nucleotides read TGCGCCAGCAGCTCCCGGGGAGGGGGCTCCTACAATGAGCAGTTCTTC.

This clone was detected only once. The chain links TRBV5-1 to TRBJ2-3; 10 bases line up with TRBD1. CDR3 size: 14 residues. The germline V gene encodes CDR1 SGHRS and CDR2 YFSETQ. J was trimmed by 5 bases and V by 5 bases; bases with no gene match: 5. The CDR3 is CASRQGQGEDTQYF. The DNA for the CDR3 is TGCGCCAGCAGACAAGGACAGGGGGAAGATACGCAGTATTTT.

The chain recombines TRBV6-5 with TRBJ2-7, with TRBD1 as a possible D gene (6 bases). CDR1 and CDR2 from the germline V gene are MNHEY and SVGAGI. V dropped 0 bases and J dropped 5 bases, with 14 bases sitting between them. The CDR3 is made up of 15 amino acids. CDR3 loop: CASSYSWQGSHEQYF. CDR3 DNA sequence: TGTGCCAGCAGTTACTCTTGGCAGGGGAGCCACGAGCAGTACTTC.

The J gene is TRBJ1-1, the V gene TRBV6-5; 7 nucleotides match TRBD1. V was pared by 6 bases and J by 1 base, with 8 bases of the junction left unmatched. The germline CDR1 and CDR2 sequences are MNHEY and SVGAGI. The CDR3 sequence is 15 residues long. The CDR3 nucleotides read TGTGCCAGCAGACCCGAGACAGGGAGGAACACTGAAGCTTTCTTT. Amino acids: CASRPETGRNTEAFF.

The chain recombines TRBV24-1 with TRBJ2-7, with D possibly TRBD1 on 6 matching bases. CDR1 KGHDR and CDR2 SFDVKD come from the germline V gene. The CDR3 sequence is 13 residues long. Trimming shortened V by 2 bases and J by 4 bases, and 8 bases separated the two germline ends. CDR3 loop: CATSDYTGYEQYF. The CDR3 DNA follows: TGTGCCACCAGTGATTACACAGGGTACGAGCAGTACTTC.

The chain uses TRBV19 and TRBJ1-2; 7 nucleotides line up with TRBD1. The V segment lost 0 bases and the J segment 5 bases; nucleotides outside the gene matches: 9. Germline values: CDR1 LNHDA, CDR2 SQIVND (reference sequence). This CDR3 comprises 16 residues. CDR3 bases: TGTGCCAGTAGTATAGATTATAACAGGGGAAGATATGGCTACACCTTC. Amino acids: CASSIDYNRGRYGYTF.

The V gene is TRBV28, the J gene TRBJ2-4; D not resolved. The germline V and J ends were trimmed by 5 bases and 2 bases, with 25 bases remaining between them. The CDR3 contains 19 residues. From germline, CDR1 is MDHEN and CDR2 SYDVKM. The CDR3 spells CASSPSWRVGEGTKNIQYF. The CDR3 DNA reads TGTGCCAGCAGTCCGAGTTGGAGAGTTGGTGAAGGAACCAAAAACATTCAGTACTTC.

This chain uses TRBV19 with TRBJ1-2, with 10 bases identical to TRBD1. CDR1 is LNHDA and CDR2 is SQIVND in the germline V gene (reference sequence). CDR3 size: 14 residues. J lost 6 bases, V lost 8 bases, and 9 bases had no gene match. The CDR3 DNA sequence: TGTGCCAGTCGGAAGCCGGGACAGGGGAATGGCTACACCTTC. Translating gives CASRKPGQGNGYTF.

This chain links TRBV11-2 with TRBJ2-1, with D tentatively TRBD2 (6 bases). Germline V gives CDR1 SGHAT, CDR2 FQNNGV. V lost 5 bases, J lost 2 bases, and 13 bases lay in between. The CDR3 runs 15 residues. CDR3 amino acids: CASSPWDSAYNEQFF. The CDR3 coding sequence is TGTGCCAGCAGCCCCTGGGACTCTGCCTACAATGAGCAGTTCTTC.

This rearrangement joins TRBV7-2 to TRBJ1-6; TRBD1 matches at 7 bases. V lost 3 bases to trimming and J lost 7 bases; unmatched junction nucleotides: 3. Germline V gene data show CDR1 as SGHTA and CDR2 as FQGNSA. This CDR3 contains 14 residues. The chain's CDR3 is CASSLTGSNSPLHF. DNA of the CDR3: TGTGCCAGCAGCTTGACAGGGTCCAATTCACCCCTCCACTTT.